Reported below is one T cell receptor (beta chain). The antigen is not known. This CDR3 is built from 13 residues. With 3 bases removed from V and 8 bases from J, the gap between germline ends came to 14 bases. Germline loops: CDR1 SGHRS, CDR2 YFSETQ. This sample is drawn from a study of shared clonotypes between healthy human individuals. Whole-study results and caveats: Generation of non-shared clonotypes was less probable than generation of clonotypes shared by all four donors.

Measured with immunoSEQ multiplex PCR; TCRdb has only the in-frame clones, and not every one. Here the sample spans more than 400,000 clones, almost 97% being singletons. V and J are TRBV5-1 and TRBJ1-2, with D perhaps matching TRBD1 (5 bases). The material sequenced was naive CD4+ T cells sorted from blood. Subset here: CD45RA+ positively selected. This sequence originates from a woman aged 25 to 39 in good health. CDR3 in amino acids: CASSSIPGDGYTF. The CDR3 DNA reads TGCGCCAGCAGCTCCATCCCGGGGGACGGCTACACCTTC.